This TCR beta chain was sequenced during a study of blood T cells in healthy people across ages. The study, taken as a whole, reports: Long-lived donors exceeded aged donors in naive CD4+ cells and diversity.

A second about 7 to 11 cycle PCR used barcoded and J-beta primers. Through a template-switch adaptor with 12 random nucleotides, each cDNA molecule received a tag. MiXCR, run by TCRdb on the 5' RACE reads, gives a single entry per CDR3 protein. Among just under 750,000 distinct CDR3 sequences, around a fifth were seen once, and the ten largest hold about 22%. The germline CDR1 and CDR2 sequences are MDHEN and SYDVKM. The CDR3 is made up of 16 amino acids. A word on this clonotype: Antigen: not known.

Sequenced material: blood. The clonotype originates from a man in his 70s in good health. The chain has TRBV28 and TRBJ2-5; D unresolved. TRBJ2-1 explains the end of the DNA better; the J call may be wrong. CDR3 in amino acids: CASSSLVGPLNNEQFF. CDR3 coding DNA: TGTGCCAGCAGTTCCCTAGTAGGGCCGCTAAACAATGAGCAGTTCTTC.